This TCR beta chain appears in the sequencing data of a study of blood T cell repertoires in COVID-19. About the study: The United States, Italy and Spain supplied acute and convalescent COVID-19 samples.

Per the authors' pipeline: The authors estimated nucleated cell counts from reference gene primer amplification. TCRdb's copy holds only in-frame clones and misses some; the assay was immunoSEQ multiplex PCR. That table furnishes V, J and clone size, whereas the DNA furnished D and trimming. The sample shows roughly 120,000 clones, more than 70% of them seen only once. Trimming took off 1 base at V and 6 bases at J, with 10 bases between the two ends. This CDR3 has 15 residues. Germline CDR1 reads SEHNR; CDR2 reads FQNEAQ (reference sequence). This chain links TRBV7-9 with TRBJ1-6; no firm D call. The receptor was isolated from a human donor in a cohort sampled during active COVID-19. Material for sequencing was peripheral blood. CDR3 nucleotide sequence: TGTGCCAGCAGCTTAGGACTGGATCCTAATTCACCCCTCCACTTT. It translates to CASSLGLDPNSPLHF.